The entry below gives a single T cell receptor beta chain sequence along with its context. At one end, the junction sequence differs from germline, possibly due to a read error. These data come from a study of tumor-infiltrating lymphocytes in primary liver carcinoma. Total RNA and DNA came together from approximately 20-30 mg of bulk tissue without cell sorting. The investigators made TCR beta cDNA from roughly 0.55 ug total RNA, using a constant-region primer. Amplification in three nested multiplex PCR rounds with slightly modified ARM-PCR gave rise to TCR beta libraries. Each of the first two PCR rounds ran about 9 cycles with TRBV1-TRBV30 forward and C-beta reverse primers. TCRdb recomputed calls from the multiplex PCR reads with MiXCR, one row per CDR3 protein. The sample comprises 30,000 to 40,000 distinct CDR3 sequences, 70% to 80% of which are singletons, and about 16% rests with the top ten.

This CDR3 has 15 residues. The germline V gene encodes CDR1 SGHAT and CDR2 FQDESV (reference sequence). The V and J genes are TRBV11-1 and TRBJ2-7; maybe TRBD2 (5 bases). Input material: liver tumor tissue from sampling region 4. Subset in this sample: tumor region T4, right-lateral pole. The receptor was derived from a man in his forties with primary liver carcinoma and hepatitis B virus infection. Written as DNA, the CDR3 is TGTTCCAGCAGCTTAACGAGATTGGGAGAATACGAGCAGTACTTC. Protein product: CSSSLTRLGEYEQYF.